Presented here are 2 T cell receptor beta chains from one specimen sequenced in a study of technical replicates of blood from a handful of donors. Clones were sequenced by immunoSEQ multiplex PCR, and TCRdb holds only the in-frame ones, with some missing. The table includes some 71,000 clones, approximately 97% detected once. Sequenced: T cells isolated from PBMCs. Source of these receptors: a human donor in good health.

This sequence joins TRBV27 and TRBJ2-1, with D perhaps TRBD1 (7 bases). CDR3 size: 13 residues. Trimming pared 2 bases from V and 7 bases from J, leaving 9 bases between. CDR1 MNHEY and CDR2 SMNVEV come from the germline V gene (reference sequence). Here the CDR3 DNA reads TGTGCCAGCAGTTTACAGGGGGGTAATGAGCAGTTCTTC. It codes for CASSLQGGNEQFF.

The chain has TRBV6-5 and TRBJ1-1, with D perhaps TRBD1 (6 bases). This CDR3 comprises 14 residues. Germline V gene data show CDR1 as MNHEY and CDR2 as SVGAGI. Between the trimmed V and J ends, which lost 4 bases and 3 bases, there was a span of 12 bases. The CDR3, as DNA: TGTGCCAGCAGTTCGACAGGAAGAGACACTGAAGCTTTCTTT. It translates to CASSSTGRDTEAFF.